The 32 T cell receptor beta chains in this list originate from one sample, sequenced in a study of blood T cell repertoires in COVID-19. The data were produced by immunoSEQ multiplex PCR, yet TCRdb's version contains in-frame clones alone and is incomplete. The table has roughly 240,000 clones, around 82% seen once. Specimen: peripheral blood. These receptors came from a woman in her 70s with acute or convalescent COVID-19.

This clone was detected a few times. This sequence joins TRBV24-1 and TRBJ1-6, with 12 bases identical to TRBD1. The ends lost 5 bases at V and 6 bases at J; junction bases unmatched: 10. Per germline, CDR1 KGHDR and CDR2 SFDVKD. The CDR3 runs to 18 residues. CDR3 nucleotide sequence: TGTGCCACCAGTGCCGCTCAGGGACAGGGGGCCGGTAATTCACCCCTCCACTTT. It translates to CATSAAQGQGAGNSPLHF.

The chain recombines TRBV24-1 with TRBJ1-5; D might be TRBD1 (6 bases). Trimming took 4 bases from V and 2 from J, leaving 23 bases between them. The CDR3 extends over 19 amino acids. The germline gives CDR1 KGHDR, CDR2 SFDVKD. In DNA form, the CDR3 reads TGTGCCACCAGTGAGGCCACTCACGGGGGGCTTCACGGCAATCAGCCCCAGCATTTT. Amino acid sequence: CATSEATHGGLHGNQPQHF.

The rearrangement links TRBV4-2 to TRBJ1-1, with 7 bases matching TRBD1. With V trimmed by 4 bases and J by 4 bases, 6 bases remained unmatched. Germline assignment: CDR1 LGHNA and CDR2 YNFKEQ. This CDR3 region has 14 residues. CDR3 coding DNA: TGTGCCAGCAGCCCTCGACAGGGATTCACTGAAGCTTTCTTT. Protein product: CASSPRQGFTEAFF.

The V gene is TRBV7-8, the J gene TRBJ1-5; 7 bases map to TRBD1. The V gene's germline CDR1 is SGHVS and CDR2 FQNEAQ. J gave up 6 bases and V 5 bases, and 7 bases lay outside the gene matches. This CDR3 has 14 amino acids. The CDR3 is CASSRGGRVQPQHF. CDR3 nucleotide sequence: TGTGCCAGCAGCCGAGGGGGCCGAGTTCAGCCCCAGCATTTT.

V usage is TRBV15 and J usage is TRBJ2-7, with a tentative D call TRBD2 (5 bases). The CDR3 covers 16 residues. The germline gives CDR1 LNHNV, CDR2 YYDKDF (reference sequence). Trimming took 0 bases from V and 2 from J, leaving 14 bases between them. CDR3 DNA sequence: TGTGCCACCAGCAGAGATCGGCCTCGGGGAGCCTACGAGCAGTACTTC. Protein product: CATSRDRPRGAYEQYF.

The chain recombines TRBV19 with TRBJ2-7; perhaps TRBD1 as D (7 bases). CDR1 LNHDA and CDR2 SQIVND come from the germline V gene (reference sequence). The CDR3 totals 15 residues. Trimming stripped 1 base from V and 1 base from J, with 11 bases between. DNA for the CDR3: TGTGCCAGTAGTATAGCGGGGGACAGATCCTACGAGCAGTACTTC. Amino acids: CASSIAGDRSYEQYF.

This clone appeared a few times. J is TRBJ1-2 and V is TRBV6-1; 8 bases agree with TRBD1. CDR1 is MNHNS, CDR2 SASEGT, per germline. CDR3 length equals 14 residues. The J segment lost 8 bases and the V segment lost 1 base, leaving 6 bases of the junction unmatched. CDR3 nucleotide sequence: TGTGCCAGCAGTGAAGAAGGCAGGGGGCTAGGCTACACCTTC. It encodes CASSEEGRGLGYTF.

CDR3 in amino acids: CSVTGLGTGELFF. In DNA, the CDR3 is TGCAGCGTGACAGGGTTGGGCACCGGGGAGCTGTTTTTT. This chain connects TRBV29-1 to TRBJ2-2; 7 bases are a match to TRBD1. Losses at the gene ends were 6 bases for V and 4 bases for J; bases not matched to a gene: 5. This CDR3 region has 13 residues. CDR1 is SQVTM, CDR2 ANQGSEA, per germline.

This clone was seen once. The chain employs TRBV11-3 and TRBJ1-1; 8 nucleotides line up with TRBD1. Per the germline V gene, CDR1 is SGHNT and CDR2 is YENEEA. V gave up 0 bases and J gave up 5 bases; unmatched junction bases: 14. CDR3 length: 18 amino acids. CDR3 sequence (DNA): TGTGCCAGCAGCTTAGATGGTGGACAGGGTACAGCGGTGACTGAAGCTTTCTTT. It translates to CASSLDGGQGTAVTEAFF.

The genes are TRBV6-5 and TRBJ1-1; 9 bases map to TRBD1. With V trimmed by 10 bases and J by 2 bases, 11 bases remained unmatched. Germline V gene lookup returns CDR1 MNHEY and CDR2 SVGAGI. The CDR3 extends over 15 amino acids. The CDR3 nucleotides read TGTGCCATCAACCTTCGACAGGGGGTTAACACTGAAGCTTTCTTT. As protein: CAINLRQGVNTEAFF.

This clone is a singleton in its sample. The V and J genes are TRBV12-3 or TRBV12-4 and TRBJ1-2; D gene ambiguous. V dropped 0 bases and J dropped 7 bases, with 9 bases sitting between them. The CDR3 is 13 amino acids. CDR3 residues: CASSLAHGSGYTF. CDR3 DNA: TGTGCCAGCAGTTTAGCGCACGGGTCTGGCTACACCTTC.

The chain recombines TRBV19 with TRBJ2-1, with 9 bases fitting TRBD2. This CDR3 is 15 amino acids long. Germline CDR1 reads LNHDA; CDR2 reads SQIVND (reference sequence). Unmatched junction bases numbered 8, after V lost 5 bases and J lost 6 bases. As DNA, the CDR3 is TGTGCCAGTAGTCAGGGGCTAGCGGGGATCAATGAGCAGTTCTTC. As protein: CASSQGLAGINEQFF.

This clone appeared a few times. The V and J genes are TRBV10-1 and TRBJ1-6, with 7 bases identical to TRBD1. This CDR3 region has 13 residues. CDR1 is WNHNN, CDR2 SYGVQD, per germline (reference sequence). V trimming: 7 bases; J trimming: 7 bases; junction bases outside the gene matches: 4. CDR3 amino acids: CASKQGSNSPLHF. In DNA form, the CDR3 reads TGCGCCAGCAAACAGGGGTCAAATTCACCCCTCCACTTT.

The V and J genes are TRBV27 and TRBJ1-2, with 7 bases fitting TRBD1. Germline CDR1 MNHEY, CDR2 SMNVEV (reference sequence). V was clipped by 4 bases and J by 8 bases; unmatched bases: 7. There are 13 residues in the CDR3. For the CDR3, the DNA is TGTGCCAGCAGTTACACGGGACAGTCCGGCTACACCTTC. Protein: CASSYTGQSGYTF.

For the CDR3, the DNA is TGTGCCAGTAGTATGATTAGAGGGGACTCGAGCCCTAATCAGCCCCAGCATTTT. Residues: CASSMIRGDSSPNQPQHF. The chain is built from TRBV19 and TRBJ1-5; a weak D match, TRBD1 (5 bases). CDR1 and CDR2 from the germline V gene are LNHDA and SQIVND (reference sequence). CDR3 length: 18 residues. V was trimmed by 3 bases and J by 4 bases, leaving 22 bases between them.

The CDR3 region has the DNA TGTGCCAGCAGCACAGCGGGGGGCACTGAAGCTTTCTTT. Translation: CASSTAGGTEAFF. The rearrangement links TRBV7-2 to TRBJ1-1; D possibly corresponds to TRBD1 (5 bases). The CDR3 is made up of 13 amino acids. With 5 bases removed from V and 4 bases from J, the gap between germline ends came to 11 bases. Germline lookup yields CDR1 SGHTA and CDR2 FQGNSA.

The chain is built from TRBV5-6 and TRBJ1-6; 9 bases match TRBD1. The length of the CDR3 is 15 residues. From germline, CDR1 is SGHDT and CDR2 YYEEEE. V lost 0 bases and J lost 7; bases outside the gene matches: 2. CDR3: CASSLGGTGNSPLHF. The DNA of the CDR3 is TGTGCCAGCAGCTTGGGCGGGACAGGGAATTCACCCCTCCACTTT.

This CDR3 is CASSPKTNTEAFF. CDR3 sequence (DNA): TGTGCCAGCAGCCCCAAAACTAACACTGAAGCTTTCTTT. The rearrangement links TRBV14 to TRBJ1-1; D gene unclear. Per the germline V gene, CDR1 is SGHDN and CDR2 is FVKESK. The V gene lost 4 bases and the J gene lost 2 bases, with 8 bases spanning the gap. The CDR3 extends over 13 amino acids. Full variable domain (rest looked up from reference TRBV14 and TRBJ1-1): EAGVTQFPSHSVIEKGQTVTLRCDPISGHDNLYWYRRVMGKEIKFLLHFVKESKQDESGMPNNRFLAERTGGTYSTLKVQPAELEDSGVYFCASSPKTNTEAFFGQGTRLTVV.

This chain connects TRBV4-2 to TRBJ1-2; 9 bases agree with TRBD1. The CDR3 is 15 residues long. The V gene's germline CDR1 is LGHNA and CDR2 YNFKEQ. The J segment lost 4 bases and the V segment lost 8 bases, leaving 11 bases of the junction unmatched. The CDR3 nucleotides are TGTGCCAGCGCAACAGGGGGCCCCCGGGGCTATGGCTACACCTTC. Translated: CASATGGPRGYGYTF.

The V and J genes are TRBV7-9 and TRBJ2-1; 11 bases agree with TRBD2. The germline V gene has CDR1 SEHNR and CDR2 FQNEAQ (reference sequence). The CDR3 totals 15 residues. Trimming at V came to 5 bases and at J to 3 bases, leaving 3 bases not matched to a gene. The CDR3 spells CASSAGLAVYNEQFF. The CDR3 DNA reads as TGTGCCAGCAGCGCGGGACTAGCGGTCTACAATGAGCAGTTCTTC.

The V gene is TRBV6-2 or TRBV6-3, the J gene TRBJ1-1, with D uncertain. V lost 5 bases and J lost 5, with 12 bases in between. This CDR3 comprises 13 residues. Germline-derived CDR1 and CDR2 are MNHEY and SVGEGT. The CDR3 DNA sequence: TGTGCCAGCAGTCGCCCGCCTGAGACTGAAGCTTTCTTT. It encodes CASSRPPETEAFF.

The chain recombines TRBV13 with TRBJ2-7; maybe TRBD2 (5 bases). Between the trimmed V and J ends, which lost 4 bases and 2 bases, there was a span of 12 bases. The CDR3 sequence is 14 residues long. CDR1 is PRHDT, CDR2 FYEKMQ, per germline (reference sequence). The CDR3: CASSSTGITYEQYF. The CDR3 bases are TGTGCCAGCAGCTCAACCGGGATAACCTACGAGCAGTACTTC.

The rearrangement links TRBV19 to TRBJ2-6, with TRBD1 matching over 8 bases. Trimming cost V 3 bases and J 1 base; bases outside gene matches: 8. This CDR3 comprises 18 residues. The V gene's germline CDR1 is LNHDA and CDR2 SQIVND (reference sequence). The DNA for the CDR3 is TGTGCCAGTAGTATCCGGACAGGGAGGTATTCTGGGGCCAACGTCCTGACTTTC. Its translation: CASSIRTGRYSGANVLTF.

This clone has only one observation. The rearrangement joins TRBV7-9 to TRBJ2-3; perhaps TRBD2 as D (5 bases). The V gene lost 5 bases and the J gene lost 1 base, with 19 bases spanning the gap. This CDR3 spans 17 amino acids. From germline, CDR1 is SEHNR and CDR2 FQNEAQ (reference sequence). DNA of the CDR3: TGTGCCAGCAGCCACTTTTTGGGGATTAGCGGCACAGATACGCAGTATTTT. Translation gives CASSHFLGISGTDTQYF.

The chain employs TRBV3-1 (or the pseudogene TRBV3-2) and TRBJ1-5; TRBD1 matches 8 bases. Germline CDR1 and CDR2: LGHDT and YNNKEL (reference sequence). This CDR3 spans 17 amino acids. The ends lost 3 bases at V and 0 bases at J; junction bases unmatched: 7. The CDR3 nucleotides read TGTGCCAGCAGCCACACCGGGACAGGTGGTAGCAATCAGCCCCAGCATTTT. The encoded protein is CASSHTGTGGSNQPQHF.

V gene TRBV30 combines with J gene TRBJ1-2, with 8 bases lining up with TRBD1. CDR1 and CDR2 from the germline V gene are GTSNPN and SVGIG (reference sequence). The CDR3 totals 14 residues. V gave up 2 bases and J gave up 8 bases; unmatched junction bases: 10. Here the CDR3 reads CAWSNTGGVGGYTF. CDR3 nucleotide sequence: TGTGCCTGGAGTAATACAGGGGGAGTGGGGGGCTACACCTTC.

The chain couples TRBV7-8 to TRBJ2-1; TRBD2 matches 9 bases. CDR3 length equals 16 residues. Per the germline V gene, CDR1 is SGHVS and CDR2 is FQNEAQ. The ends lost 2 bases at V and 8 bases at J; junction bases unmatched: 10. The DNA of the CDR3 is TGTGCCAGCAGCTTAAAGGCGGGGGGGCCTCGGGATGAGCAGTTCTTC. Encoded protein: CASSLKAGGPRDEQFF.

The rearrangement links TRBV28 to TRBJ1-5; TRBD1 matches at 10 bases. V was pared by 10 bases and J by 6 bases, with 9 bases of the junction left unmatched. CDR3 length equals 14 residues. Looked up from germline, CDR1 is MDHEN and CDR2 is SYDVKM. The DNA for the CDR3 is TGTGCCACCTTGCTTAGGACAGGGGGTCAGCCCCAGCATTTT. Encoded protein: CATLLRTGGQPQHF.

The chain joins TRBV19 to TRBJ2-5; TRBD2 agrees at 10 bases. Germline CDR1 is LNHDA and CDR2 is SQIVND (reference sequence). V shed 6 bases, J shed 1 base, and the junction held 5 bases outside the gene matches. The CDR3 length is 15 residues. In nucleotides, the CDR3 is TGTGCCAGTAGACGAGCGGGGGGGTCCCAAGAGACCCAGTACTTC. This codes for CASRRAGGSQETQYF.

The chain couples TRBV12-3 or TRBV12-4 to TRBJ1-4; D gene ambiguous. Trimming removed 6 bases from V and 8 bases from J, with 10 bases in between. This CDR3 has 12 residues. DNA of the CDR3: TGTGCCAGCAGGCGGTTGGAGGAAAAACTGTTTTTT. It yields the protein CASRRLEEKLFF.

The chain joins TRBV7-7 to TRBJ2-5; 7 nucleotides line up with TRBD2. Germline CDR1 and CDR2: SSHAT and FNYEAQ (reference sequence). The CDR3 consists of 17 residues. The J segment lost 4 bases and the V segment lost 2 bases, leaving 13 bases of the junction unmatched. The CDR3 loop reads CASSLKPPPREGETQYF. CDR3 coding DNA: TGTGCCAGCAGCTTAAAGCCCCCCCCCAGGGAGGGAGAGACCCAGTACTTC. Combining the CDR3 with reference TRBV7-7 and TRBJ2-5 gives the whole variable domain GAGVSQSPRYKVTKRGQDVTLRCDPISSHATLYWYQQALGQGPEFLTYFNYEAQPDKSGLPSDRFSAERPEGSISTLTIQRTEQRDSAMYRCASSLKPPPREGETQYFGPGTRLLVL.

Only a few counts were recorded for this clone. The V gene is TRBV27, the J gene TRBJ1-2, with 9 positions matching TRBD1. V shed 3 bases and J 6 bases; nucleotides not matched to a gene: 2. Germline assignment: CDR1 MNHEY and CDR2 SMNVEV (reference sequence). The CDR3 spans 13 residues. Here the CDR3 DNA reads TGTGCCAGCAGTTTCTGGACAGGGGATGGCTACACCTTC. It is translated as CASSFWTGDGYTF.